The rows below give T cell receptor beta chains drawn from one sample of a study of post-analysis software for immune sequencing data. TCRdb redid the calling of the PCR reads with MiXCR, one entry per CDR3 protein. The profile shows roughly 400,000 distinct CDR3 sequences, more than 30% of them singletons. The source material was blood. The origin of the receptors is a girl aged 2 to 9 with multiple sclerosis. CDR3s include the opening cysteine and the closing phenylalanine or tryptophan. A D gene is named only where the DNA matches it firmly. Only part of the rows carry a size: once, few, many, or a class if the clone is expanded.

>TRBJ1-5|-|TRBV4-1|-
CASSPGQLSNQPQHF
TGCGCCAGCAGCCCAGGACAGCTCAGCAATCAGCCCCAGCATTTT
>TRBJ2-5|-|TRBV20-1|-
CSATRLEETQYF
TGCAGTGCTACCAGACTGGAAGAGACCCAGTACTTC
>TRBJ2-5|many|TRBV10-3|-
CAISETGEETQYF
TGTGCCATCAGTGAGACAGGAGAAGAGACCCAGTACTTC
>TRBJ2-3|-|TRBV7-9|TRBD2
CASSLPIGLAGGPTDTQYF
TGTGCCAGCAGCTTACCTATTGGACTAGCGGGAGGGCCCACAGATACGCAGTATTTT
>TRBJ2-7|few|TRBV29-1|-
CSVEGSGETYEQYF
TGCAGCGTTGAAGGTAGCGGAGAAACCTACGAGCAGTACTTC
>TRBJ2-3|few|TRBV6-2/TRBV6-3|-
CASSYVRPSTDTQYF
TGTGCCAGCAGTTACGTTCGTCCCAGTACAGATACGCAGTATTTT
>TRBJ2-3|-|TRBV15|TRBD2
CATSRGTAGGCTDTQYF
TGTGCCACCAGCAGAGGGACAGCGGGAGGTTGCACAGATACGCAGTATTTT
>TRBJ2-1|-|TRBV7-2|TRBD1
CASSLETGWDEQFF
TGTGCCAGCAGCTTGGAGACAGGGTGGGATGAGCAGTTCTTC
>TRBJ2-7|-|TRBV5-1|-
CASSLERGGYEQYF
TGCGCCAGCAGCTTGGAGAGGGGAGGCTACGAGCAGTACTTC
>TRBJ2-4|few|TRBV5-1|TRBD1
CASSLEQGTREQYF
TGCGCCAGCAGCTTGGAACAGGGGACGAGGGAGCAGTACTTC
>TRBJ2-6|-|TRBV7-2|-
CASSSRSDWSSGANVLTF
TGTGCCAGCAGCTCTAGGTCGGATTGGAGCTCTGGGGCCAACGTCCTGACTTTC
>TRBJ2-1|-|TRBV13|-
CASTLLRRGGGGNEQFF
TGTGCCAGCACGCTCCTTAGGAGGGGAGGAGGAGGGAATGAGCAGTTCTTC
>TRBJ2-7|-|TRBV4-2|TRBD2
CASSQESGGSSYEQYF
TGTGCCAGCAGCCAAGAATCGGGGGGGAGCTCCTACGAGCAGTACTTC
>TRBJ1-2|-|TRBV7-2|-
CASSLMLASRTSDLTF
TGTGCCAGCAGCTTAATGTTGGCCAGCCGAACCTCGGACCTCACCTTC
>TRBJ2-1|-|TRBV4-3|-
CASSQARELAKNEQFF
TGCGCCAGCAGCCAAGCTAGAGAACTAGCTAAGAATGAGCAGTTCTTC
>TRBJ2-1|-|TRBV19|-
CASSMEPYNEQFF
TGTGCCAGTAGTATGGAACCATACAATGAGCAGTTCTTC
>TRBJ1-2|-|TRBV20-1|-
CSARGGRQIYGYTF
TGCAGTGCTAGAGGAGGCAGGCAGATCTATGGCTACACCTTC
>TRBJ2-1|-|TRBV29-1|-
CSVRLNEQFF
TGCAGCGTTCGGCTGAATGAGCAGTTCTTC
>TRBJ2-1|few|TRBV7-2|TRBD2
CASSQTSGEPYNEQFF
TGTGCCAGCAGCCAGACTAGCGGGGAACCCTACAATGAGCAGTTCTTC
>TRBJ1-2|few|TRBV29-1|TRBD1
CSARTGGYGYTF
TGCAGCGCCAGGACAGGAGGTTATGGCTACACCTTC
>TRBJ1-4|-|TRBV2|-
CASSNQGIGEKLFF
TGTGCCAGCAGTAATCAGGGAATTGGTGAAAAACTGTTTTTT
>TRBJ2-5|many|TRBV7-3|TRBD1
CASSLAGGRETQYF
TGTGCCAGCAGCTTGGCAGGGGGCCGGGAGACCCAGTACTTC
>TRBJ2-5|-|TRBV15|TRBD1
CATSSGQAQETQYF
TGTGCCACCAGCAGCGGACAGGCCCAAGAGACCCAGTACTTC
>TRBJ2-1|-|TRBV28|-
CASSYPPYDEQFF
TGTGCCAGCAGTTACCCTCCCTATGATGAGCAGTTCTTC
>TRBJ2-7|few|TRBV7-2|-
CASSLGSAGWYEQYF
TGTGCCAGCAGCTTAGGGTCAGCAGGGTGGTACGAGCAGTACTTC
>TRBJ2-3|few|TRBV7-3|TRBD2
CASSLLAGGLERTDTQYF
TGTGCCAGCAGCTTACTGGCGGGGGGATTAGAACGCACAGATACGCAGTATTTT
>TRBJ2-1|few|TRBV7-9|-
CASSLYYPVDRSPIEQFF
TGTGCCAGCAGCTTATATTACCCTGTGGACAGATCCCCCATAGAGCAGTTCTTC
>TRBJ2-1|-|TRBV29-1|-
CSPEVGGEQFF
TGCAGCCCCGAGGTGGGGGGCGAGCAGTTCTTC
>TRBJ2-7|-|TRBV2|-
CASSDLGEQYF
TGTGCCAGCAGTGACCTCGGCGAGCAGTACTTC
>TRBJ2-1|-|TRBV20-1|TRBD2
CSASRGDYSPSEQFF
TGCAGTGCTAGCCGCGGGGACTACAGCCCAAGTGAGCAGTTCTTC
>TRBJ2-7|-|TRBV5-1|-
CASSRGRRSYNEQYF
TGCGCCAGCAGCAGGGGCAGGAGATCCTACAATGAGCAGTACTTC
>TRBJ2-1|-|TRBV10-3|-
CAISEGNEQFF
TGTGCCATCAGTGAGGGCAATGAGCAGTTCTTC
>TRBJ2-1|-|TRBV6-6|-
CASREGLRYEQFF
TGTGCCAGCAGAGAGGGGCTAAGGTACGAGCAGTTCTTC
>TRBJ2-5|-|TRBV7-9|-
CASSSDGTHLQETQYF
TGTGCCAGCAGCTCAGATGGGACCCACCTCCAAGAGACCCAGTACTTC
>TRBJ1-5|-|TRBV5-6|-
CASSQNPTGRRNQPQHF
TGTGCCAGCAGCCAAAACCCGACAGGCAGACGGAATCAGCCCCAGCATTTT
>TRBJ2-3|-|TRBV28|-
CASSTFRTRQRNTDTQDF
TGTGCCAGCAGCACATTTAGGACCCGCCAGCGGAACACAGATACGCAGGATTTT
>TRBJ2-7|-|TRBV3-1|TRBD1
CASSQEFRDRDYEQYF
TGTGCCAGCAGCCAAGAGTTCCGGGACAGGGATTACGAGCAGTACTTC
>TRBJ2-1|-|TRBV29-1|TRBD2
CSVDIAGRIYNEQFF
TGCAGCGTTGACATAGCGGGAAGGATCTACAATGAGCAGTTCTTC
>TRBJ1-2|-|TRBV15|-
CATSRDGNSNYGYTF
TGTGCCACCAGCAGGGACGGGAATTCTAACTATGGCTACACCTTC
>TRBJ2-7|few|TRBV18|-
CASSPGSRGVTTYEQYF
TGTGCCAGCTCACCAGGTTCAAGGGGGGTAACTACCTACGAGCAGTACTTC
>TRBJ2-3|few|TRBV10-3|TRBD2
CAISAGTSGFTDTQYF
TGTGCCATCAGTGCAGGGACTAGCGGGTTCACAGATACGCAGTATTTT
>TRBJ2-5|-|TRBV6-5|-
CVSSPGLEGTETQYF
TGTGTCAGCAGTCCAGGGTTAGAGGGAACGGAGACCCAGTACTTC
>TRBJ1-6|-|TRBV14|-
CASSSLQGNNSPLHF
TGTGCCAGCAGCTCACTCCAGGGGAACAATTCACCCCTCCACTTT
>TRBJ2-7|few|TRBV14|-
CASSQVGPDEQYF
TGTGCCAGCAGCCAAGTAGGACCCGACGAGCAGTACTTC
>TRBJ2-7|few|TRBV7-9|TRBD2
CASSLALGLAGAAEQYF
TGTGCCAGCAGCTTAGCTCTAGGACTAGCGGGAGCGGCCGAGCAGTACTTC
>TRBJ2-1|few|TRBV28|TRBD2
CASSPRRREAYNEQFF
TGTGCCAGCTCACCCCGGCGGCGGGAGGCCTACAATGAGCAGTTCTTC
>TRBJ2-1|few|TRBV12-3/TRBV12-4|-
CASSPTGDEQFF
TGTGCCAGTTCCCCAACGGGAGATGAGCAGTTCTTC
>TRBJ1-1|-|TRBV25-1|-
CASSLTGWNTEAFF
TGTGCCAGCAGTTTAACAGGGTGGAACACTGAAGCTTTCTTT
>TRBJ2-7|-|TRBV7-3|-
CASGLGFGLEQYF
TGTGCCAGCGGCTTAGGTTTCGGGCTAGAGCAGTACTTC
>TRBJ2-7|-|TRBV4-1|TRBD1
CASSQEETGQGGHEQYF
TGCGCCAGCAGCCAAGAGGAGACCGGACAGGGGGGACACGAGCAGTACTTC
>TRBJ1-6|-|TRBV6-2/TRBV6-3|TRBD1
CASSYSTGSRSPLHF
TGTGCCAGCAGTTACTCGACAGGGTCGCGTTCACCCCTCCACTTT
>TRBJ1-2|few|TRBV7-9|-
CASSSSGYEGYTF
TGTGCCAGCAGTTCCTCAGGGTATGAGGGCTACACCTTC
>TRBJ2-1|-|TRBV6-5|TRBD2
CASSWGLAGPNEQFF
TGTGCCAGCAGTTGGGGACTAGCGGGGCCCAATGAGCAGTTCTTC